The clone carrying this TCR beta chain was seen just once. CDR1 is MNHEY, CDR2 SVGAGI, per germline. Trimming left V 2 bases short and J 8 bases short, with 10 bases between. CDR3 length equals 14 residues. Authors' data handling: By means of reference gene primer amplification, nucleated cell counts were estimated. Only in-frame clones appear in the TCRdb table, and some are missing; sequencing was by immunoSEQ multiplex PCR. Clone size and the V and J calls come from that table; the DNA yielded D and trimming. Altogether 55,000 to 70,000 clones are present, about 91% being singletons, with the ten largest covering about 7%. This sample was taken from a study of blood T cell repertoires in COVID-19. Background on the study: The United States, Italy and Spain provided the acute and convalescent COVID-19 samples.

This receptor was identified in a man aged 40-49 years with COVID-19, enrolled during active disease. The sequencing input was peripheral blood. V is TRBV6-5 and J is TRBJ1-6; the D gene is possibly TRBD1 (6 bases). This chain's CDR3 is CASSYGSGDSPLHF. CDR3 sequence (DNA): TGTGCCAGCAGTTACGGGTCAGGGGATTCACCCCTCCACTTT.